Here is one T cell receptor (beta chain) with its context. Using immunoSEQ multiplex PCR, the repertoire was profiled, and TCRdb retains in-frame clones only, with some absent. The data hold some 120,000 clones, with 75% to 90% observed a single time. This record comes from a study of blood T cell repertoires in COVID-19. The sample was peripheral blood. This TCR derives from a man between 65 and 85 years old with acute or convalescent COVID-19.

The CDR3 region is CASSFRTGTYNEQFF. The CDR3 DNA reads as TGTGCCAGCAGCTTCAGGACAGGGACCTACAATGAGCAGTTCTTC. The J gene is TRBJ2-1, the V gene TRBV7-8, with TRBD1 matching 8 bases. V was pared by 3 bases and J by 2 bases, with 3 bases of the junction left unmatched. The CDR3 totals 15 residues. Germline-derived CDR1 and CDR2 are SGHVS and FQNEAQ.